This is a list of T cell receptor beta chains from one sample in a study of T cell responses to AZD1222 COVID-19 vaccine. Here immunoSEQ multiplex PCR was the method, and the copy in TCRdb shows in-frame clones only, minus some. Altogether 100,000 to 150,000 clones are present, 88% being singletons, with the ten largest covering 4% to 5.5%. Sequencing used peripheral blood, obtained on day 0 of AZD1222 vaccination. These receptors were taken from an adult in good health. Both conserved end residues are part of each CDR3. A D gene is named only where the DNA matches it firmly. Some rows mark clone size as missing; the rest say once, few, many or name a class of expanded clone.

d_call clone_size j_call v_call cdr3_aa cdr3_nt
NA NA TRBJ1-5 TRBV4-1 CASSQVLGSNQPQHF TGCGCCAGCAGCCAAGTTCTGGGTAGCAATCAGCCCCAGCATTTT
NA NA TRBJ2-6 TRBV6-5 CASSPGSGANVLTF TGTGCCAGCAGTCCAGGGTCTGGGGCCAACGTCCTGACTTTC
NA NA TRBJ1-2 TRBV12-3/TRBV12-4 CASSMYGRGGYTF TGTGCCAGCAGTATGTACGGCAGAGGAGGCTACACCTTC
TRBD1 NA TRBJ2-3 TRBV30 CAWSAGGRGTDTQYF TGTGCCTGGAGTGCAGGGGGTAGAGGGACAGATACGCAGTATTTT
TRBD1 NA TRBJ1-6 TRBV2 CASSDDRGNSPLHF TGTGCCAGCAGTGACGACAGGGGGAATTCACCCCTCCACTTT
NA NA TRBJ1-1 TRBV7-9 CASSLWQGRTEAFF TGTGCCAGCAGCTTATGGCAGGGGAGAACTGAAGCTTTCTTT
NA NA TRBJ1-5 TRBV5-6 CASSLGGPNQPQHF TGTGCCAGCAGCTTGGGGGGTCCCAATCAGCCCCAGCATTTT
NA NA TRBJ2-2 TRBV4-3 CASSQVWGINTGELFF TGCGCCAGCAGCCAAGTGTGGGGGATCAACACCGGGGAGCTGTTTTTT
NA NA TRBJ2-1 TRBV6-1 CASREGKTYNEQFF TGTGCCAGTAGAGAAGGTAAGACCTACAATGAGCAGTTCTTC
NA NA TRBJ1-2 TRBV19 CATLPSGVSNYGYTF TGTGCCACCCTTCCGAGTGGGGTTTCTAACTATGGCTACACCTTC
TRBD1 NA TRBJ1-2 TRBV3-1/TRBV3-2 CASRGGQGDFNYGYTF TGTGCCAGCAGAGGGGGACAGGGGGATTTTAACTATGGCTACACCTTC
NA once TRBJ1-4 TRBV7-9 CASSLMGLNEKLFF TGTGCCAGCAGCTTAATGGGACTTAATGAAAAACTGTTTTTT
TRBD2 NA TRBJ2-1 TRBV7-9 CASSLAGGRVHEQFF TGTGCCAGCAGCTTAGCGGGCGGGAGGGTCCATGAGCAGTTCTTC
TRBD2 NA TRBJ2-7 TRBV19 CASTPRGGSRYEQYF TGTGCCAGTACACCCCGGGGGGGGTCTAGGTACGAGCAGTACTTC
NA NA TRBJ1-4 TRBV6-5 CASSYSSTEGEKLFF TGTGCCAGCAGTTACTCCTCTACTGAGGGGGAAAAACTGTTTTTT
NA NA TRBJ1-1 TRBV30 CAWGVGAGEAFF TGTGCCTGGGGGGTAGGGGCTGGGGAAGCTTTCTTT
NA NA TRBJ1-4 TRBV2 CANRGETNEKLFF TGTGCCAACCGCGGGGAAACTAATGAAAAACTGTTTTTT
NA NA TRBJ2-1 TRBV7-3 CASSSSNNEQFF TGTGCCAGCAGCTCCTCCAACAATGAGCAGTTCTTC
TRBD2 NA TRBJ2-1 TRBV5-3 CARGTSGAYNEQFF TGTGCCAGAGGAACTAGCGGGGCCTACAATGAGCAGTTCTTC
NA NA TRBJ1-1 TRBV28 CASSLSEGTNTEAFF TGTGCCAGCAGTTTATCGGAGGGAACGAACACTGAAGCTTTCTTT
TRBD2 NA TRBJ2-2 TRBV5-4 CASSVGLPTGELFF TGTGCCAGCAGCGTGGGACTACCCACCGGGGAGCTGTTTTTT
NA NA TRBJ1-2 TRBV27 CASRRAGRGYTF TGTGCCAGCAGACGAGCAGGACGGGGCTACACCTTC
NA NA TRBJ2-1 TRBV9 CASSVWGAPYNEQFF TGTGCCAGCAGCGTATGGGGGGCTCCCTACAATGAGCAGTTCTTC
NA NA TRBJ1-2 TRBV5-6 CASSRQLYGYTF TGTGCCAGCAGTAGGCAGCTCTATGGCTACACCTTC
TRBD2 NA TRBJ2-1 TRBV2 CASSPLAGGPYEQFF TGTGCCAGCAGCCCCCTAGCGGGAGGGCCATATGAGCAGTTCTTC
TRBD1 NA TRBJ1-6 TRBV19 CASRPSVFRGLYNSPLHF TGTGCCAGTAGACCATCGGTATTCAGGGGGCTCTATAATTCACCCCTCCACTTT
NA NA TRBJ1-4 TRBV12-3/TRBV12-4 CASSLEGEKLFF TGTGCCAGCAGTCTCGAGGGGGAAAAACTGTTTTTT
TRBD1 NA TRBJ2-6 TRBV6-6 CASRPGQGFSGANVLTF TGTGCCAGCCGTCCGGGACAGGGGTTCTCTGGGGCCAACGTCCTGACTTTC
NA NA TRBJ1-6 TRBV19 CASRSGPLNNSPLHF TGTGCCAGTAGGTCCGGGCCCCTGAATAATTCACCCCTCCACTTT
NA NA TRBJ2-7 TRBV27 CASRDGTYEQYF TGTGCCAGCAGAGACGGAACCTACGAGCAGTACTTC
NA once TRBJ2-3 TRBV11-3 CASSLAAGQAGTQYF TGTGCCAGCAGCTTAGCAGCGGGTCAGGCGGGTACGCAGTATTTT
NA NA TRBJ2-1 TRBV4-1 CASSQGRLGRQDNEQFF TGCGCCAGCAGCCAAGGAAGGTTGGGTCGGCAGGACAATGAGCAGTTCTTC
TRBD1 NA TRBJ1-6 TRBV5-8 CASSTRQGYNSPLHF TGTGCCAGCAGCACCCGACAGGGCTATAATTCACCCCTCCACTTT
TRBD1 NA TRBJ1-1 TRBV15 CATSPSGQGISEAFF TGTGCCACCAGCCCCTCCGGACAGGGGATCTCTGAAGCTTTCTTT
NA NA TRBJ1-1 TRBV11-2 CASSVGTIEAFF TGTGCCAGCAGTGTGGGCACAATTGAAGCTTTCTTT
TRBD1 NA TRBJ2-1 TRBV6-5 CASATGEVSGEQFF TGTGCCAGCGCAACAGGGGAAGTTAGTGGTGAGCAGTTCTTC
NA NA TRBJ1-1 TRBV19 CASSTFGNTEAFF TGTGCCAGTAGTACGTTCGGGAACACTGAAGCTTTCTTT
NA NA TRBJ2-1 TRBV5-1 CASSLGPLGEQFF TGCGCCAGCAGCTTGGGCCCCCTCGGTGAGCAGTTCTTC
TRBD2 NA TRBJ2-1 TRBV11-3 CASSLALSLWAGDSYNEQFF TGTGCCAGCAGCTTAGCGTTGAGCCTCTGGGCGGGGGACTCCTACAATGAGCAGTTCTTC
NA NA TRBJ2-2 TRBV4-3 CASSQGLGWGTGELFF TGCGCCAGCAGCCAAGGGCTAGGATGGGGCACCGGGGAGCTGTTTTTT
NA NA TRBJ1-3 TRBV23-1 CASSQSGETGLSSGNTIYF TGCGCCAGCAGTCAATCGGGGGAGACAGGCCTAAGCTCTGGAAACACCATATATTTT
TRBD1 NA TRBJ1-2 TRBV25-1 CASSEGSGTGNYGYTF TGTGCCAGCAGTGAGGGCTCCGGGACAGGCAATTATGGCTACACCTTC
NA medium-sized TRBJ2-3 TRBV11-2 CASSLSLRATDTQYF TGTGCCAGCAGCTTATCCCTCAGGGCCACAGATACGCAGTATTTT
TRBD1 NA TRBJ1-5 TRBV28 CASSSGTGNQPQHF TGTGCCAGCAGTAGCGGGACAGGGAATCAGCCCCAGCATTTT
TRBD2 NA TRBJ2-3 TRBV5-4 CASSLGLPGRASGSTDTQYF TGTGCCAGCAGCTTGGGACTCCCGGGAAGGGCTAGCGGGAGTACCGATACGCAGTATTTT
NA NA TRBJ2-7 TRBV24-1 CATSDPQRSYEQYF TGTGCCACCAGTGACCCACAGCGATCCTACGAGCAGTACTTC
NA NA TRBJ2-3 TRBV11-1 CASSLLARVVDTQYF TGTGCCAGCAGCTTACTAGCGAGGGTTGTGGATACGCAGTATTTT
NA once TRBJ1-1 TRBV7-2 CASSLVYGLSNTEAFF TGTGCCAGCAGCTTAGTCTATGGGCTATCCAACACTGAAGCTTTCTTT